This entry is about one TCR beta chain. No antigen is known for it. The PCR was carried out with 60 Vbeta primers and 13 Jbeta primers. Clones were read by immunoSEQ multiplex PCR, and TCRdb kept only the in-frame ones, dropping some. The sample totals 150,000 or so clones. The sample belongs to a study of cytomegalovirus exposure and HLA in healthy donors. Study background: In a previous analysis, 110 million or so unique TCR beta sequences were found from approximately 180 million T cells.

Findings and caveats of the study: Among TCR sequences, most were rare, though some public TCRs appeared in many donors.

The V gene end was trimmed by 6 bases and the J gene end by 7 bases; junction bases not matched to a gene: 7. Per the germline V gene, CDR1 is SEHNR and CDR2 is FQNEAQ (reference sequence). The CDR3 loop spans 15 amino acids. The chain carries TRBV7-9 and TRBJ1-6; TRBD1 matches at 9 bases. This clonotype originated in a woman aged 55-70 years in good health and CMV-seronegative. The sequencing input was PBMCs. This CDR3 is CASRDRDRVNSPLHF. The CDR3 bases are TGTGCCAGCAGAGACCGGGACAGGGTCAATTCACCCCTCCACTTT.